The 11 T cell receptor beta chains below all came from one sample that was sequenced in a study of T cells in localized non-small cell lung cancer. Repertoires were generated with immunoSEQ multiplex PCR, while TCRdb's copy carries only in-frame clones and drops some. The data hold some 51,000 clones, with roughly 89% observed a single time. Specimen: peripheral blood, collected before any cancer treatment. The receptors were gathered from a woman aged 35-70 years with stage I lung adenocarcinoma.

The chain couples TRBV19 to TRBJ1-6; 9 bases line up with TRBD1. J gave up 2 bases and V 10 bases, and 6 bases lay outside the gene matches. The V gene's germline CDR1 is LNHDA and CDR2 SQIVND (reference sequence). The CDR3 covers 15 residues. In nucleotides, the CDR3 is TGTGCCACCAGGACAGGGGTGACCTATAATTCACCCCTCCACTTT. Encoded protein: CATRTGVTYNSPLHF.

This chain joins TRBV7-8 and TRBJ1-6; TRBD1 is a possible D gene (6 bases). Germline lookup yields CDR1 SGHVS and CDR2 FQNEAQ. The V and J ends lost 3 bases and 9 bases respectively, with 24 bases between them. This CDR3 has 18 amino acids. Here the CDR3 reads CASSFAGGSSGFGSPLHF. Here the CDR3 DNA reads TGTGCCAGCAGCTTCGCGGGGGGCTCCTCAGGGTTCGGTTCACCCCTCCACTTT.

The chain uses TRBV5-5 and TRBJ2-5; D is possibly TRBD1 (5 bases). The CDR3 length is 14 residues. Per the germline V gene, CDR1 is SGHKS and CDR2 is YYEKEE (reference sequence). V gave up 0 bases and J gave up 4 bases, with 10 bases separating them. The chain's CDR3 is CASSLVPGRETQYF. CDR3 in DNA: TGTGCCAGCAGCTTGGTCCCAGGGCGAGAGACCCAGTACTTC.

This clone was observed a handful of times. This chain links TRBV6-4 with TRBJ2-7; D is perhaps TRBD2 (7 bases). Germline V CDR1 and CDR2: MRHNA, SNTAGT. The V end lost 2 bases, the J end lost 0 bases, and 14 bases lay between the germline ends. The CDR3 runs to 16 residues. CDR3: CASSDQGGGHSYEQYF. As DNA, the CDR3 is TGTGCCAGCAGTGACCAAGGCGGGGGCCACTCCTACGAGCAGTACTTC.

This clone was seen just once. The DNA of the CDR3 is TGTGCCAGCACCCCCGGACCGCTGGGGCATCAGCCCCAGCATTTT. Amino acid sequence: CASTPGPLGHQPQHF. The chain recombines TRBV7-8 with TRBJ1-5, with D possibly TRBD1 on 5 matching bases. This CDR3 has 15 residues. Germline V lookup: CDR1 SGHVS, CDR2 FQNEAQ. V gave up 7 bases and J gave up 5 bases, with 18 bases separating them.

The table lists this clone with a count of one. The chain links TRBV7-2 to TRBJ1-5; TRBD1 matches at 8 bases. In germline, CDR1 is SGHTA, CDR2 FQGNSA. This CDR3 has 16 amino acids. J gave up 2 bases and V 5 bases, and 8 bases lay outside the gene matches. The CDR3 coding sequence is TGTGCCAGCAGCCAGGGGGCCAGGGGAGGCAATCAGCCCCAGCATTTT. Protein: CASSQGARGGNQPQHF.

The rearrangement uses TRBV7-9 and TRBJ2-1; unclear D gene. Trimming cost V 3 bases and J 4 bases, with 10 bases left between them. CDR3 length: 14 residues. The germline V gene encodes CDR1 SEHNR and CDR2 FQNEAQ (reference sequence). CDR3 DNA: TGTGCCAGCAGCTTGGCAGGTTCTTACAATGAGCAGTTCTTC. Translated, it gives CASSLAGSYNEQFF.

The chain recombines TRBV9 with TRBJ2-3; D is undetermined. The CDR3 extends over 15 amino acids. Trimming left V 4 bases short and J 1 base short, with 13 bases between. CDR1 is SGDLS, CDR2 YYNGEE, per germline. The CDR3 reads CASSSSVGGTDTQYF. The CDR3, as DNA: TGTGCCAGCAGCTCGTCTGTAGGAGGCACAGATACGCAGTATTTT. Based on the CDR3 plus reference TRBV9 and TRBJ2-3, the full variable domain is DSGVTQTPKHLITATGQRVTLRCSPRSGDLSVYWYQQSLDQGLQFLIQYYNGEERAKGNILERFSAQQFPDLHSELNLSSLELGDSALYFCASSSSVGGTDTQYFGPGTRLTVL.

The chain employs TRBV19 and TRBJ2-1; the match to TRBD1 covers 7 bases. The CDR3 is 10 amino acids. With 6 bases clipped from V and 14 bases from J, the junction kept 4 bases outside the gene matches. Germline V gene data show CDR1 as LNHDA and CDR2 as SQIVND (reference sequence). The CDR3 bases are TGTGCCAGTAGGGGGGACAGAGAGTTCTTC. As protein: CASRGDREFF. Using reference TRBV19 and TRBJ2-1 for the parts outside the CDR3, the full variable domain is DGGITQSPKYLFRKEGQNVTLSCEQNLNHDAMYWYRQDPGQGLRLIYYSQIVNDFQKGDIAEGYSVSREKKESFPLTVTSAQKNPTAFYLCASRGDREFFGPGTRLTVL.

V and J are TRBV27 and TRBJ1-1; a possible D gene is TRBD1 (6 bases). The ends were cut back, 2 bases at V and 0 bases at J, with 13 bases in the middle. Germline CDR1 MNHEY, CDR2 SMNVEV (reference sequence). This CDR3 spans 16 amino acids. The CDR3 nucleotides are TGTGCCAGCAGTTTAGGTCAGGGGTCCATGAACACTGAAGCTTTCTTT. Translated, it gives CASSLGQGSMNTEAFF.

The rearrangement uses TRBV30 and TRBJ2-1; D is perhaps TRBD2 (5 bases). The CDR3 has 14 amino acids. The V end lost 7 bases, the J end lost 0 bases, and 13 bases lay between the germline ends. Germline values: CDR1 GTSNPN, CDR2 SVGIG (reference sequence). CDR3 in amino acids: CASAAKSSYNEQFF. In DNA, the CDR3 is TGTGCCTCAGCGGCGAAGAGCTCCTACAATGAGCAGTTCTTC.